This T cell receptor (beta chain) came from a study of T-cell reconstitution after alpha-beta-depleted transplantation in children. This clonotype has a handful of counts. Its antigen remains unidentified. Study-wide results and limits: Counts and diversity of T cells one year after transplant came mostly from newly produced T cells. Certain patients had high TCRbeta diversity at day 60, and it came from recipient T cells and thymic progenitors that survived. Expanded graft clones numbering several hundred reportedly gave rise to alpha-beta T cells about two months after transplant.

Researchers prepared the TCRbeta library using unique molecular identifiers, the study reports. TCRdb re-derived calls from the PCR reads in MiXCR, one entry per CDR3 protein. The sample carries fewer than 1 million distinct CDR3 sequences, 15% to 20% recorded once. This TCR derives from a male patient aged 5 to 17 who had a stem cell transplant for acute lymphoblastic leukemia, so the T cells may come from the graft donor. Sequencing used PBMCs, mostly from graft donor cells, obtained 360 days after TCRalphabeta/CD19-depleted stem cell transplant.

The CDR3 reads CASSYSVTGTEQFF. The DNA for the CDR3 is TGCGCCAGCAGCTACTCGGTGACAGGAACAGAGCAGTTCTTC. The chain links TRBV5-1 to TRBJ2-1, with a possible D match to TRBD1 (6 bases). The germline gives CDR1 SGHRS, CDR2 YFSETQ. Trimming removed 3 bases at V and 10 bases at J, with 17 bases between. This CDR3 contains 14 residues.